The 15 T cell receptor beta chains listed next were all sequenced from one sample in a study of blood T cell repertoires in COVID-19. The repertoire was sequenced with immunoSEQ multiplex PCR; TCRdb's copy has only in-frame clones and lacks some. The sample has about 70,000 clones; about nine tenths are singletons. Sequenced material: peripheral blood. The receptors originated from a woman over 75 with active or convalescent COVID-19.

This chain links TRBV12-3 or TRBV12-4 with TRBJ1-2; the D is unclear. This CDR3 has 12 amino acids. V dropped 3 bases and J dropped 5 bases, with 7 bases sitting between them. In DNA form, the CDR3 reads TGTGCCAGCAGTTTCGAGGATTATGGCTACACCTTC. Amino acid sequence: CASSFEDYGYTF.

This sequence joins TRBV11-2 and TRBJ1-6; 7 nucleotides agree with TRBD1. The CDR3 extends over 14 amino acids. J lost 6 bases, V lost 5 bases, and 4 bases had no gene match. Germline V gene sequence: CDR1 SGHAT, CDR2 FQNNGV. The DNA of the CDR3 is TGTGCCAGCAGCCGGACAGGTCCTAATTCACCCCTCCACTTT. Amino acids: CASSRTGPNSPLHF. Filled out from reference TRBV11-2 and TRBJ1-6, the complete variable domain reads EAGVAQSPRYKIIEKRQSVAFWCNPISGHATLYWYQQILGQGPKLLIQFQNNGVVDDSQLPKDRFSAERLKGVDSTLKIQPAKLEDSAVYLCASSRTGPNSPLHFGNGTRLTVT.

This rearrangement joins TRBV5-1 to TRBJ1-2, with 7 positions matching TRBD1. Per the germline V gene, CDR1 is SGHRS and CDR2 is YFSETQ. J was trimmed by 1 base and V by 4 bases; bases with no gene match: 1. This CDR3 has 13 amino acids. The chain's CDR3 is CASSGTVNYGYTF. CDR3 bases: TGCGCCAGCAGCGGGACAGTTAACTATGGCTACACCTTC.

The gene calls are TRBV7-2 and TRBJ2-1, with 7 bases identical to TRBD1. Germline-derived CDR1 and CDR2 are SGHTA and FQGNSA. V shed 5 bases and J 1 base; nucleotides not matched to a gene: 8. CDR3 length: 16 amino acids. The CDR3 sequence is CASSLQQGTSYNEQFF. In DNA, the CDR3 is TGTGCCAGCAGCCTCCAACAGGGGACATCCTACAATGAGCAGTTCTTC.

DNA for the CDR3: TGTGCCAGTAGTACCCTACAGGGAGTGGGTAAGGGCTACACCTTC. This encodes CASSTLQGVGKGYTF. V gene TRBV19 combines with J gene TRBJ1-2, with D perhaps TRBD1 (6 bases). Germline loops: CDR1 LNHDA, CDR2 SQIVND (reference sequence). V gave up 4 bases and J gave up 8 bases, with 20 bases separating them. The length of the CDR3 is 15 residues.

This chain links TRBV5-1 with TRBJ2-1; possibly TRBD2 for D (5 bases). Germline V CDR1 and CDR2: SGHRS, YFSETQ. CDR3 length equals 14 residues. Trimming left V 0 bases short and J 6 bases short, with 10 bases between. This chain's CDR3 is CASSLGRGVNEQFF. CDR3 in DNA: TGCGCCAGCAGCTTGGGCCGGGGTGTCAATGAGCAGTTCTTC.

The CDR3 reads CASSLAWNGGASDEQFF. The CDR3 DNA reads TGTGCCAGCAGCTTAGCTTGGAACGGGGGGGCCTCGGATGAGCAGTTCTTC. This chain uses TRBV7-9 with TRBJ2-1; 8 bases agree with TRBD2. The germline CDR1 and CDR2 sequences are SEHNR and FQNEAQ (reference sequence). Losses at the gene ends were 0 bases for V and 8 bases for J; bases not matched to a gene: 12. The CDR3 totals 17 residues.

The chain combines TRBV3-1 (or the pseudogene TRBV3-2) with TRBJ1-6, with D uncertain. Germline V gene sequence: CDR1 LGHDT, CDR2 YNNKEL (reference sequence). CDR3 length equals 13 residues. Trimming removed 0 bases from V and 10 bases from J, with 7 bases in between. Written as DNA, the CDR3 is TGTGCCAGCAGCCAAGATCAGAAGTCACCCCTCCACTTT. It yields the protein CASSQDQKSPLHF.

The J gene is TRBJ1-2, the V gene TRBV18; TRBD1 is a possible D gene (5 bases). Germline CDR1 KGHSH, CDR2 LQKENI. This CDR3 has 15 residues. Between the trimmed V and J ends, which lost 3 bases and 6 bases, there was a span of 17 bases. The CDR3 bases are TGTGCCAGCTCACCGTCGGGCAGGGAACTAAATGGCTACACCTTC. Residues: CASSPSGRELNGYTF.

For this clone: Other DNA sequences of this sample code for an identical CDR3. The rearrangement uses TRBV7-3 and TRBJ1-5; no firm D call. V was clipped by 2 bases and J by 4 bases, with 6 bases between them. The CDR3 runs to 13 residues. CDR1 and CDR2 (germline): SGHTA, FQGTGA. Written as DNA, the CDR3 is TGTGCCAGCAGCTTATCCAGAAATCAGCCCCAGCATTTT. Its protein product is CASSLSRNQPQHF.

This chain links TRBV19 with TRBJ1-5; perhaps TRBD1 as D (6 bases). This CDR3 spans 15 amino acids. V lost 3 bases to trimming and J lost 0 bases, with 9 bases between them. Looked up from germline, CDR1 is LNHDA and CDR2 is SQIVND (reference sequence). CDR3 coding DNA: TGTGCCAGTAGTATGTTACAGGGTAGCAATCAGCCCCAGCATTTT. Translated: CASSMLQGSNQPQHF.

J is TRBJ1-2 and V is TRBV19, with 7 bases that match TRBD1. This CDR3 region has 17 residues. Germline loops: CDR1 LNHDA, CDR2 SQIVND (reference sequence). Losses at the gene ends were 7 bases for V and 4 bases for J; bases not matched to a gene: 18. The CDR3 nucleotides are TGTGCCAGTAACAGGGGAATAACAGGGACTGGGAGCTATGGCTACACCTTC. This translates into CASNRGITGTGSYGYTF. The complete variable domain, with remaining parts taken from reference TRBV19 and TRBJ1-2, reads DGGITQSPKYLFRKEGQNVTLSCEQNLNHDAMYWYRQDPGQGLRLIYYSQIVNDFQKGDIAEGYSVSREKKESFPLTVTSAQKNPTAFYLCASNRGITGTGSYGYTFGSGTRLTVV.

The V gene is TRBV6-5, the J gene TRBJ1-1, with D uncertain. CDR1 MNHEY and CDR2 SVGAGI come from the germline V gene. V lost 0 bases and J lost 4, with 9 bases in between. This CDR3 is 14 amino acids long. CDR3 in DNA: TGTGCCAGCAGTTACTCTTACAGTAGCACTGAAGCTTTCTTT. Amino acids: CASSYSYSSTEAFF.

This sequence joins TRBV5-4 and TRBJ1-1; tentative D call: TRBD1 (5 bases). This CDR3 comprises 15 residues. Germline loops: CDR1 SGHNT, CDR2 YYREEE (reference sequence). Trimming removed 4 bases at V and 7 bases at J, with 20 bases between. The CDR3 here is CASSPVMGPGGEAFF. DNA of the CDR3: TGTGCCAGCAGCCCGGTGATGGGGCCCGGCGGTGAAGCTTTCTTT.

In DNA, the CDR3 is TGTGCCAGCAGTCCACAGGGGGGCACCGGGGAGCTGTTTTTT. It specifies CASSPQGGTGELFF. This chain connects TRBV7-3 to TRBJ2-2; 8 bases align to TRBD1. J was trimmed by 4 bases and V by 6 bases; bases with no gene match: 4. Germline V gene sequence: CDR1 SGHTA, CDR2 FQGTGA. The CDR3 has 14 amino acids.